This passage covers 2 T cell receptor beta chains from one sample sequenced in a study of control samples from healthy donors and cancer patients. Produced via immunoSEQ multiplex PCR; TCRdb's table is partial and in-frame only. The sample contains fewer than 300,000 clones, over 70% of which appear only once. The sequenced sample consisted of PBMCs. Receptor source: a woman aged 55 to 70 with lung cancer.

The rearrangement uses TRBV20-1 and TRBJ1-1; D is unclear. Between the trimmed V and J ends, which lost 5 bases and 1 base, there was a span of 2 bases. The CDR3 is made up of 10 amino acids. Germline V gene lookup returns CDR1 DFQATT and CDR2 SNEGSKA (reference sequence). The CDR3 region is CSAWNTEAFF. The CDR3 bases are TGCAGTGCTTGGAACACTGAAGCTTTCTTT.

This chain connects TRBV10-3 to TRBJ2-1; no reliable D call. The V and J ends lost 11 bases and 5 bases respectively, with 16 bases between them. Germline loops: CDR1 ENHRY, CDR2 SYGVKD. The CDR3 extends over 13 amino acids. CDR3 nucleotides: TGTGCCTCCACTGAGATCCGGGACAATGAGCAGTTCTTC. It specifies CASTEIRDNEQFF.